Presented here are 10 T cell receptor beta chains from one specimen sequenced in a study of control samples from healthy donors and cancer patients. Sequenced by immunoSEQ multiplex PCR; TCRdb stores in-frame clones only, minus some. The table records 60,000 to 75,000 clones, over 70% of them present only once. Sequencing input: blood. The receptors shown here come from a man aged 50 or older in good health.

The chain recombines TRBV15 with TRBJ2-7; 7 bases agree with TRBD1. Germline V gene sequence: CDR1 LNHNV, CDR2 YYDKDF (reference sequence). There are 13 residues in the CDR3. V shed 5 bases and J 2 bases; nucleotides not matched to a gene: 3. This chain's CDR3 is CATSATGPYEQYF. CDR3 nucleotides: TGTGCCACCAGCGCGACAGGGCCCTACGAGCAGTACTTC.

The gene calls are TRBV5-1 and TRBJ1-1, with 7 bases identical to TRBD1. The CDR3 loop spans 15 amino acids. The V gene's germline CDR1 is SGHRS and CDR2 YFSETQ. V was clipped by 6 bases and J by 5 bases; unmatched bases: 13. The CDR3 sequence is CASTLIPGGGTEAFF. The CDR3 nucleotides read TGCGCCAGCACCTTAATCCCAGGGGGTGGGACTGAAGCTTTCTTT. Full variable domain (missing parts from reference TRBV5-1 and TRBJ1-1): KAGVTQTPRYLIKTRGQQVTLSCSPISGHRSVSWYQQTPGQGLQFLFEYFSETQRNKGNFPGRFSGRQFSNSRSEMNVSTLELGDSALYLCASTLIPGGGTEAFFGQGTRLTVV.

The CDR3 protein is CASTTTGNLYEQYF. In DNA, the CDR3 is TGTGCCAGCACCACGACAGGGAACCTTTACGAGCAGTACTTC. The chain links TRBV28 to TRBJ2-7; 7 bases agree with TRBD1. V gave up 7 bases and J gave up 4 bases; unmatched junction bases: 10. The CDR3 length is 14 residues. CDR1 is MDHEN and CDR2 is SYDVKM in the germline V gene.

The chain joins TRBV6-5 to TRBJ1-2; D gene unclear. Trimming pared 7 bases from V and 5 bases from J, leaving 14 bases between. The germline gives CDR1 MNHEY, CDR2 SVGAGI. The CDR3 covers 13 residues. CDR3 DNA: TGTGCCAGCACCAACCCAGAGGATTATGGCTACACCTTC. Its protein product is CASTNPEDYGYTF.

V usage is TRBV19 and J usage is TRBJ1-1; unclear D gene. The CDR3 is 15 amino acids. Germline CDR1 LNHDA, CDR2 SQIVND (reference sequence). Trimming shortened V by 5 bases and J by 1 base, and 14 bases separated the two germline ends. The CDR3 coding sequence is TGTGCCAGTAGTCCCCAATTCCTAGGGAACACTGAAGCTTTCTTT. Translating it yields CASSPQFLGNTEAFF.

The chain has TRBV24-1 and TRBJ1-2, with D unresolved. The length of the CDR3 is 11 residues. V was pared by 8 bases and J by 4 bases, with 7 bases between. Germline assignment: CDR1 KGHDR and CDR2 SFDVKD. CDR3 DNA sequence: TGTGCCACCATGGGTCCCTATGGCTACACCTTC. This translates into CATMGPYGYTF.

The CDR3 spells CATSLPTGGKEQFF. DNA for the CDR3: TGTGCCACCAGCTTGCCGACAGGGGGGAAAGAGCAGTTCTTC. The chain has TRBV15 and TRBJ2-1, with TRBD1 matching 9 bases. The V gene's germline CDR1 is LNHNV and CDR2 YYDKDF (reference sequence). The CDR3 covers 14 residues. The V gene end was trimmed by 5 bases and the J gene end by 10 bases; junction bases not matched to a gene: 9.

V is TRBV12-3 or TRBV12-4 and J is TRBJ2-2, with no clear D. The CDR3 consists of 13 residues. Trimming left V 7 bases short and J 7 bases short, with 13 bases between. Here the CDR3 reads CASTLALGGELFF. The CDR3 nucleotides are TGTGCCAGCACCCTCGCGTTGGGCGGGGAGCTGTTTTTT.

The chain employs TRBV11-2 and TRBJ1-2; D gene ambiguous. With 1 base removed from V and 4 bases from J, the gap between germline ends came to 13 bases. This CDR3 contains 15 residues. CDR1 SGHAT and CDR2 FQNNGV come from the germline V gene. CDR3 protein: CASSLGRLPRYGYTF. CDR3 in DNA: TGTGCCAGCAGCTTAGGGCGGTTACCTCGCTATGGCTACACCTTC.

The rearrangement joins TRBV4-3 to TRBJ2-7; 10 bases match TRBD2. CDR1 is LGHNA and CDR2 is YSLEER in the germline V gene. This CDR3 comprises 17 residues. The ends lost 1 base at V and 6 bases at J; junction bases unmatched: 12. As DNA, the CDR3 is TGCGCCAGCAGCCAAGTCGGGCTAGCGGGAGTTGGGTTCGAGCAGTACTTC. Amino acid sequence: CASSQVGLAGVGFEQYF.